The 13 T cell receptor beta chains below were found in one sample sequenced in a study of CD8 T cells in Susac syndrome. After extraction with the RNeasy kit, roughly 0.45 to 1 ug of the RNA was reverse transcribed using random hexamers. A single record per CDR3 protein comes from TCRdb applying MiXCR to the immunoSEQ multiplex PCR reads. The sample holds tens of thousands of distinct CDR3 sequences, more than 85% seen once. The sample taken for sequencing was CD8+ T cells from PBMCs. All receptors derive from a human donor in good health.

J is TRBJ1-2 and V is TRBV12-3 or TRBV12-4; no reliable D call. The V and J ends lost 3 bases and 4 bases respectively, with 9 bases between them. This CDR3 is 13 amino acids long. The CDR3 sequence is CASSFSSFYGYTF. CDR3 in DNA: TGTGCCAGCAGTTTCTCCTCCTTCTATGGCTACACCTTC.

The genes are TRBV6-5 and TRBJ2-1; TRBD2 matches at 7 bases. CDR3 size: 17 residues. The V gene's germline CDR1 is MNHEY and CDR2 SVGAGI. J gave up 6 bases and V 0 bases, and 11 bases lay outside the gene matches. The CDR3 coding sequence is TGTGCCAGCAGTTACTCGAACGGGAGGAGTTTCGGCAATGAGCAGTTCTTC. Translation gives CASSYSNGRSFGNEQFF.

The J gene is TRBJ2-2, the V gene TRBV6-5, with 7 bases that match TRBD1. Germline lookup yields CDR1 MNHEY and CDR2 SVGAGI. The CDR3 loop spans 15 amino acids. V lost 3 bases to trimming and J lost 2 bases; unmatched junction nucleotides: 3. The CDR3 coding sequence is TGTGCCAGCAGTTATGGGACAGACAACACCGGGGAGCTGTTTTTT. This translates into CASSYGTDNTGELFF.

The rearrangement joins TRBV7-8 to TRBJ2-1, with a possible D match to TRBD2 (5 bases). This CDR3 is built from 15 residues. Germline lookup yields CDR1 SGHVS and CDR2 FQNEAQ. Trimming shortened V by 7 bases and J by 8 bases, and 21 bases separated the two germline ends. The CDR3 reads CASTNGIALRDEQFF. DNA for the CDR3: TGTGCCAGCACAAACGGGATAGCGTTAAGGGATGAGCAGTTCTTC.

CDR3 amino acids: CASSLYLRGKGGSEQYF. DNA of the CDR3: TGTGCCAGCAGCTTATATCTGCGGGGGAAAGGAGGTTCCGAGCAGTACTTC. The V gene is TRBV5-4, the J gene TRBJ2-7; 7 bases align to TRBD2. The V and J ends lost 2 bases and 6 bases, in that order; junction bases with no gene match: 17. The CDR3 contains 17 residues. Per the germline V gene, CDR1 is SGHNT and CDR2 is YYREEE (reference sequence).

The V and J genes are TRBV19 and TRBJ2-1; D gene ambiguous. CDR3 size: 15 residues. Germline lookup yields CDR1 LNHDA and CDR2 SQIVND (reference sequence). V was cut by 5 bases and J by 0 bases, with 11 bases left in between. The CDR3, as DNA: TGTGCCAGTAGTTCCGGTGGCGCCTCCTACAATGAGCAGTTCTTC. The encoded protein is CASSSGGASYNEQFF.

The chain combines TRBV5-1 with TRBJ2-2; D is perhaps TRBD1 (6 bases). V lost 2 bases and J lost 3, with 20 bases in between. The CDR3 totals 18 residues. Germline V gene data show CDR1 as SGHRS and CDR2 as YFSETQ. CDR3 DNA: TGCGCCAGCAGCTTAGGGGGATCCCCCGCGGCTGACACCGGGGAGCTGTTTTTT. This sequence encodes CASSLGGSPAADTGELFF.

CDR3 nucleotide sequence: TGCAGTGCAACCTTTCAGGGACACATGAACACTGAAGCTTTCTTT. Protein: CSATFQGHMNTEAFF. The J gene is TRBJ1-1, the V gene TRBV20-1; D might be TRBD1 (6 bases). The CDR3 runs to 15 residues. Trimming cost V 6 bases and J 0 bases, with 17 bases left between them. Germline V gene lookup returns CDR1 DFQATT and CDR2 SNEGSKA (reference sequence).

V gene TRBV24-1 combines with J gene TRBJ2-3; D might be TRBD2 (6 bases). V was shortened by 5 bases and J by 6 bases, with 8 bases between the two germline ends. Per the germline V gene, CDR1 is KGHDR and CDR2 is SFDVKD. There are 12 residues in the CDR3. DNA of the CDR3: TGTGCCACCAGTGGTGGGGGGGATACGCAGTATTTT. Residues: CATSGGGDTQYF.

The V call is TRBV6-1, the J call TRBJ2-1; 15 nucleotides line up with TRBD2. There are 17 residues in the CDR3. Germline CDR1 reads MNHNS; CDR2 reads SASEGT. The V segment lost 5 bases and the J segment 7 bases; nucleotides outside the gene matches: 9. The CDR3 bases are TGTGCCAGCAGTAGGCCGGGACTAGCGGGAGGCGGGAATGAGCAGTTCTTC. Its translation: CASSRPGLAGGGNEQFF.

V usage is TRBV5-6 and J usage is TRBJ2-1; TRBD2 is a possible D gene (5 bases). The CDR3 is 13 residues long. V was pared by 4 bases and J by 7 bases, with 12 bases between. In germline, CDR1 is SGHDT, CDR2 YYEEEE. The CDR3 protein is CASSLTPGNEQFF. The CDR3 nucleotides are TGTGCCAGCAGCCTTACCCCGGGGAATGAGCAGTTCTTC.

The rearrangement links TRBV13 to TRBJ2-7; 10 nucleotides match TRBD2. V lost 4 bases, J lost 0 bases, and 15 bases stayed unmatched. In germline, CDR1 is PRHDT, CDR2 FYEKMQ (reference sequence). The CDR3 extends over 19 amino acids. The CDR3 region is CASSSLGGAGGESSYEQYF. The CDR3 nucleotides are TGTGCCAGCAGCTCCCTCGGGGGAGCGGGAGGGGAGAGCTCCTACGAGCAGTACTTC. The variable domain in full, completed from reference TRBV13 and TRBJ2-7, reads AAGVIQSPRHLIKEKRETATLKCYPIPRHDTVYWYQQGPGQDPQFLISFYEKMQSDKGSIPDRFSAQQFSDYHSELNMSSLELGDSALYFCASSSLGGAGGESSYEQYFGPGTRLTVT.

The rearrangement uses TRBV5-6 and TRBJ2-7; 10 nucleotides match TRBD1. The CDR3 runs 14 residues. Trimming at V came to 4 bases and at J to 2 bases, leaving 3 bases not matched to a gene. Germline V gene lookup returns CDR1 SGHDT and CDR2 YYEEEE. The CDR3 region has the DNA TGTGCCAGCAGCCATGGGACAGGGGCCTACGAGCAGTACTTC. Amino acids: CASSHGTGAYEQYF.